The entry that follows covers one TCR beta chain sequence. Its specific antigen is unknown. One base away there is no much larger clone; base qualities are not given. This sample was taken from a study of vaccination and CD4 T cells after COVID-19 (dated by TCRdb to the early 2020s). Background for the entire study: Convalescent patients had a positive SARS-CoV-2 result on nasal swab PCR, and of these patients, 8 or 9 had mild disease and one had severe disease. The cultures were stimulated with overlapping spike peptide pools from SARS-CoV-2 and from the common cold coronaviruses HCoV-NL63, HCoV-OC43 and HCoV-229E. Post-vaccine blood samples were collected a median of approximately 68 days after the second vaccine dose, ranging from about 13 to 241 days. Two doses of either the Pfizer-BioNTech BNT162b2 vaccine (n=8) or the Moderna mRNA-1273 vaccine (n=2) were administered to participants. As controls, cultures received a CEFX viral epitope pool (the positive control), an HIV-1 Nef peptide pool (the negative control), or no peptide at all. The spike-specific CD4+ TCR repertoire was compared before and after mRNA vaccination in around ten COVID-19 convalescent patients and several infection-naive healthy vaccine recipients. Post-COVID blood samples were collected from convalescent patients a median of roughly 100 days after diagnosis, with a range of about 30 to 161 days. The convalescent cohort included six males and four females, with two Hispanic individuals, seven Caucasians, two Asians and one multiracial person. General findings and caveats noted by the study authors: In convalescent patients, nearly all vaccine-specific clones (304 of 307) were found to be mono-reactive for SARS-CoV-2 spike rather than cross-reactive with common cold coronaviruses. Relatively few convalescent patients were included in the study, and early timepoints after natural infection were not analyzed. In convalescent patients, a median around 90% of post-vaccine SARS-CoV-2-reactive clones were detected only after vaccination, and vaccine-specific priming was suggested by this finding. The median count of SARS-CoV-2-reactive clonotypes went up from some 23 after infection to approximately 40 after vaccination, although the change was not significant.

Library preparation was by PCR. DNA from cultured CD4+ T cells underwent TCR sequencing with the Oncomine TCR Beta short-read assay at the Johns Hopkins FTIC core. Genomic DNA was extracted from the cultured CD4+ T cells with the QIAamp micro DNA kit. Oncomine TCR Beta libraries from cultured CD4+ T cells were pooled using unique dual indexes and sequenced on an Illumina iSeq 100. The source study handled its data this way. Non-productive sequences were removed, and CDR3s that did not start with C, did not end with F or W, or were shorter than 7 amino acids were discarded. Antigen-specific clonotypes were identified using the MANAFEST web application through comparison of peptide-stimulated wells with reference and other culture wells. An FDR below 0.05, an odds ratio above 5, and a productive frequency above 0.1% in at least two of three replicate wells were required for clones to be considered positive. A clonotype was classed as cross-reactive if the clonotype showed significant expansion both in SARS-CoV-2 spike wells and in at least one common cold coronavirus spike condition. Levenshtein distances (stringdist) and unrooted phylogenetic trees (ape) in R version 3.6.1 were used to assess CDR3 homology. TCRdb's own reprocessing of the public reads used fastp at Q25 and MiXCR and kept productive beta chains. Every CDR3 protein is listed once, alongside the most common genes and DNA of its rows. The V and J calls shown here were made by TCRdb, not taken from the authors' results. The sample yields some 10,000 distinct CDR3 sequences; over 40% were counted once. About a fifth of the sample is held by the ten biggest clonotypes.

CDR1 MNHEY and CDR2 SVGEGT were looked up in the germline V gene. V is pruned by 2 bases and J by 11 bases, leaving 3 bases of the junction without a gene match. From cysteine to phenylalanine, the CDR3 is 12 amino acids long. The entry retains the CDR3 DNA only, 36 bases that are in frame from base 1. Taken with the paper, the label for treatment or condition translates to: roughly ten-day PBMC culture with coronavirus spike peptide pools or control peptides (ViraFEST assay). The ViraFEST assay, used in the study, expanded antigen-specific T cells with peptide pools and then identified the expanded clonotypes through TCR sequencing. The positive SARS-CoV-2 PCR tests of the convalescent patients were dated from March to December 2020, before the Alpha, Beta and Delta variants emerged in the United States. Each well held 1.5 million to 2.5 million PBMCs cultured with approximately 9.2 ug/ml peptide pools in IMDM containing roughly 5% human AB serum and approximately 10 IU/ml IL-2. On days 3 and 7, half of the culture medium was replaced with fresh IL-2-containing medium. CD4+ T cells were isolated after about 10 days of culture through negative selection using the EasySep CD4+ T cell isolation kit. PBMCs were separated from whole blood using Ficoll-Paque Plus gradient centrifugation and then either used fresh or cryopreserved at -140C. Culture conditions were generally each tested in triplicate wells.

This clonotype was obtained from a human donor who had recovered from COVID-19. The rearrangement joined TRBV6-2 or TRBV6-3 to TRBJ2-1, with TRBD2 identical over 7 junction bases. Sequenced: CD4+ T cells from blood, cultured in vitro. The CDR3 is CASSYPGGKQFF. The sequence in DNA is TGTGCCAGCAGTTACCCGGGGGGTAAGCAGTTCTTC.